A selection of T cell receptor beta chains follows, all from one sample in a study of response to subunit inactivated influenza vaccine. TCRdb fed the RT-PCR reads into MiXCR, producing one record per CDR3 protein. Of roughly 760,000 distinct CDR3 sequences detected, about 20% appear once; the ten largest clones hold about 9.4%. The source material was PBMCs from blood, sampled more than 4 days after vaccination. The receptor source for this set is a man aged 50-59 years who received an inactivated influenza vaccine. Each CDR3 is given with its conserved first and last residue. D genes are given only for firm matches. The size entry is marked missing in some rows and otherwise reads once, few, many or a size class.

clone size	V gene	D gene	J gene	CDR3 protein	CDR3 DNA
.	TRBV20-1	.	TRBJ2-4	CSARRTEGIQYF	TGCAGTGCTAGAAGGACGGAAGGCATTCAGTACTTC
.	TRBV7-9	.	TRBJ2-3	CASSQPMDTQYF	TGTGCCAGCAGCCAACCGATGGATACGCAGTATTTT
few	TRBV7-8	TRBD1	TRBJ2-5	CASSLVSTGGRETQYF	TGTGCCAGCAGCTTAGTGTCTACAGGGGGGAGGGAGACCCAGTACTTC
.	TRBV6-1	TRBD1	TRBJ1-2	CASKNPGTVYGYTF	TGTGCCAGCAAAAACCCCGGGACAGTCTATGGCTACACCTTC
.	TRBV5-1	TRBD2	TRBJ2-2	CASSTIAGASANTGELFF	TGCGCCAGCAGCACCATAGCGGGAGCTTCCGCGAACACCGGGGAGCTGTTTTTT
few	TRBV5-1	.	TRBJ2-2	CASSLVQANTGELFF	TGCGCCAGCAGCTTGGTCCAGGCGAACACCGGGGAGCTGTTTTTT
few	TRBV7-2	.	TRBJ2-5	CASGRQTQETQYF	TGTGCCAGCGGCCGACAGACACAAGAGACCCAGTACTTC
few	TRBV3-1	TRBD1	TRBJ2-6	CASSQETGGSGANVLTF	TGTGCCAGCAGCCAGGAAACAGGGGGCTCTGGGGCCAACGTCCTGACTTTC
.	TRBV4-3	.	TRBJ2-1	CASSQEDFLNEQFF	TGCGCCAGCAGCCAGGAGGACTTTCTCAATGAGCAGTTCTTC
.	TRBV4-2	TRBD2	TRBJ2-5	CASSRLGTSGEETQYF	TGTGCCAGCAGCCGGCTGGGGACTAGCGGAGAAGAGACCCAGTACTTC
.	TRBV7-3	.	TRBJ2-1	CASSPTRDGIEQFF	TGTGCCAGCAGCCCTACAAGGGACGGTATTGAGCAGTTCTTC
.	TRBV20-1	.	TRBJ1-1	CSARPGAGNTEAFF	TGCAGTGCTAGACCTGGGGCAGGGAATACTGAAGCTTTCTTT
few	TRBV6-6	.	TRBJ1-1	CASSYIRGTEAFF	TGTGCCAGCAGTTATATCCGGGGGACTGAAGCTTTCTTT
few	TRBV6-1	.	TRBJ2-7	CASSPGLENEQYF	TGTGCCAGCAGTCCGGGACTGGAAAATGAGCAGTACTTC
.	TRBV7-2	.	TRBJ2-3	CASSSRVAVGTDTQYF	TGTGCCAGCAGCTCCCGTGTAGCGGTCGGCACAGATACGCAGTATTTT
few	TRBV28	.	TRBJ2-5	CASSFYPFRPSGQTQYF	TGTGCCAGCAGTTTTTACCCATTTAGACCGTCGGGCCAGACCCAGTACTTC
.	TRBV6-2/TRBV6-3	.	TRBJ1-1	CASSYLGYTEAFF	TGTGCCAGCAGTTACCTGGGGTACACTGAAGCTTTCTTT
.	TRBV4-2	.	TRBJ2-2	CASSRGRWTGELFF	TGTGCCAGCAGCCGAGGACGGTGGACCGGGGAGCTGTTTTTT
.	TRBV20-1	.	TRBJ2-1	CSAGWDSRNEQFF	TGCAGTGCTGGCTGGGACTCACGGAATGAGCAGTTCTTC
.	TRBV7-9	.	TRBJ2-3	CASSLLSYSTDTQYF	TGTGCCAGCAGCTTATTATCCTACAGCACAGATACGCAGTATTTT
few	TRBV9	TRBD1	TRBJ1-6	CASSVGDSHSPLHF	TGTGCCAGCAGCGTAGGGGACAGCCATTCACCCCTCCACTTT
few	TRBV6-5	TRBD1	TRBJ1-1	CASSYRDRGFEAFF	TGTGCCAGCAGTTACCGGGACAGAGGGTTTGAAGCTTTCTTT
.	TRBV5-1	TRBD2	TRBJ2-7	CASSLDTSGRYEQYF	TGCGCCAGCAGCTTGGATACTAGCGGGAGGTACGAGCAGTACTTC
.	TRBV5-1	.	TRBJ2-2	CASSLEGGTNTGELFF	TGCGCCAGCAGCTTGGAGGGCGGAACGAACACCGGGGAGCTGTTTTTT
.	TRBV29-1	TRBD1	TRBJ2-7	CSVNPGQGDYEQYF	TGCAGCGTTAACCCGGGACAGGGGGACTACGAGCAGTACTTC
.	TRBV5-6	.	TRBJ2-7	CASSEDKYEQYF	TGTGCCAGCAGCGAGGACAAGTACGAGCAGTACTTC
many	TRBV5-1	.	TRBJ2-7	CASSHDGGGGGQYF	TGCGCCAGCAGCCATGACGGAGGTGGGGGCGGCCAGTACTTC
.	TRBV5-1	TRBD1	TRBJ2-7	CASSLYGTGEVGQYF	TGCGCCAGCAGCTTGTACGGGACAGGGGAGGTCGGGCAGTACTTC
.	TRBV20-1	TRBD2	TRBJ2-1	CSARALAGGRNEQFF	TGCAGTGCTAGAGCCCTAGCGGGGGGGAGGAATGAGCAGTTCTTC
.	TRBV28	.	TRBJ1-1	CASSLFLEAFF	TGTGCCAGCAGTTTATTTCTTGAAGCTTTCTTT
.	TRBV19	.	TRBJ2-2	CASSIGLPGELFF	TGTGCCAGTAGTATAGGATTACCCGGGGAGCTGTTTTTT
few	TRBV2	TRBD1	TRBJ1-6	CAGGQGGNSPLHF	TGTGCCGGGGGACAGGGGGGAAATTCACCCCTCCACTTT
.	TRBV6-5	.	TRBJ1-5	CASSYRPWTVSNQPQHF	TGTGCCAGCAGTTACCGTCCGTGGACAGTTAGCAATCAGCCCCAGCATTTT
.	TRBV29-1	TRBD2	TRBJ2-3	CSVKREIGFGPDTQYF	TGCAGCGTTAAGCGGGAGATAGGATTTGGGCCAGATACGCAGTATTTT
.	TRBV5-1	TRBD2	TRBJ2-1	CASIGGGSSYNEQFF	TGCGCCAGCATTGGCGGGGGGAGCTCCTACAATGAGCAGTTCTTC
many	TRBV6-1	.	TRBJ2-2	CASRRQVPNTGELFF	TGTGCCAGCAGGAGACAGGTTCCGAACACCGGGGAGCTGTTTTTT
many	TRBV4-3	.	TRBJ2-7	CASSPGALSYEQYF	TGCGCCAGCAGCCCCGGGGCTCTCTCCTACGAGCAGTACTTC
.	TRBV12-3/TRBV12-4	TRBD1	TRBJ1-2	CASSLGGQGEKGYGYTF	TGTGCCAGCAGTTTAGGGGGACAGGGAGAGAAGGGGTATGGCTACACCTTC
few	TRBV29-1	.	TRBJ1-1	CSVEQLRTVEAFF	TGCAGCGTTGAGCAACTTAGGACGGTTGAAGCTTTCTTT
few	TRBV5-6	TRBD1	TRBJ1-5	CASSFSGGGRQPQHF	TGTGCCAGCAGCTTTTCAGGGGGCGGTAGGCAGCCCCAGCATTTT
.	TRBV3-1	.	TRBJ2-1	CASSPGGLAYNEQFF	TGTGCCAGCAGCCCCGGAGGGCTAGCTTACAATGAGCAGTTCTTC
.	TRBV21-1	.	TRBJ2-3	CASSSHSGNTQYF	TGTGCCAGCAGCAGCCATAGCGGGAATACGCAGTATTTT
few	TRBV6-1	.	TRBJ2-5	CASKPEMGGETQYF	TGTGCCAGCAAACCGGAGATGGGGGGAGAGACCCAGTACTTC
.	TRBV15	.	TRBJ2-7	CATSRDLQTYEQYF	TGTGCCACCAGCAGAGATTTACAGACCTACGAGCAGTACTTC
.	TRBV7-9	.	TRBJ1-6	CASSPASSASPLHF	TGTGCCAGCAGCCCGGCCAGCTCGGCTTCACCCCTCCACTTT
.	TRBV3-1	.	TRBJ1-2	CASSQGPTGYTF	TGTGCCAGCAGCCAAGGGCCCACGGGCTACACCTTC
few	TRBV24-1	.	TRBJ2-1	CATSGGSYNEQFF	TGTGCCACCAGTGGGGGCTCCTACAATGAGCAGTTCTTC